This T cell receptor (beta chain) was observed in a study of cytomegalovirus exposure and HLA in healthy donors. The PCR had 60 Vbeta and 13 Jbeta primers. Method: immunoSEQ multiplex PCR; TCRdb's copy keeps in-frame clones and lacks some. The profile shows about 81,000 clones, around four fifths of them singletons. Study results and caveats: Researchers counted some 150 TCR beta chains as cytomegalovirus-associated. Using a false discovery rate of 0.05, a later analysis showed that roughly 16,000 TCR beta sequences were associated with HLA alleles. Sequencing likely caused a cluster of highly shared sequence variants.

This clone appeared a few times. Its antigen is undetermined. This CDR3 contains 13 residues. V was clipped by 4 bases and J by 3 bases; unmatched bases: 2. CDR1 is LGHNA, CDR2 YSLEER, per germline. V usage is TRBV4-3 and J usage is TRBJ2-7, with TRBD1 matching 8 bases. This TCR came from a man between 45 and 60 years old in good health and CMV-seropositive. Material for sequencing was PBMCs. The CDR3 loop reads CASSRDRGYEQYF. For the CDR3, the DNA is TGCGCCAGCAGCCGAGACAGGGGCTACGAGCAGTACTTC.